The clone carrying this T cell receptor beta chain was recorded many times. This record comes from a study of T cells in Graves' hyperthyroidism and ophthalmopathy. RNA transcripts yielded amplified TCR beta CDR3 regions. TCR CDR3 regions were first amplified by RT-PCR with HTBI primers. From the multiplex PCR reads, TCRdb called clonotypes with MiXCR, one entry per CDR3 protein. The data hold roughly 630,000 distinct CDR3 sequences, with approximately 14% observed a single time. The TCR was taken from a woman aged 30 to 39 with Graves' hyperthyroidism. Specimen: blood.

CDR3 in DNA: TGCAGTGCTAGGAATCTAGCGGGAAAAATCTCCTACGAGCAGTACTTC. It encodes CSARNLAGKISYEQYF. The rearrangement links TRBV20-1 to TRBJ2-7; TRBD2 agrees at 9 bases. J gave up 0 bases and V 3 bases, and 9 bases lay outside the gene matches. Per the germline V gene, CDR1 is DFQATT and CDR2 is SNEGSKA (reference sequence). CDR3 length equals 16 residues.